The present T cell receptor beta chain was sequenced within a study of blood T cell repertoires in COVID-19. Study as a whole: Both acute and convalescent COVID-19 samples were obtained from the United States, Italy and Spain.

The age range of participants was about 18 to 100 years, with residence in about 25 US areas. In assigning cohorts, the study relied on participant-reported clinical history. A PCR-confirmed or clinician-diagnosed COVID-19 case had contacted exposed participants within 2 weeks of entry. Germline values: CDR1 SGHNT, CDR2 YYREEE (reference sequence). The CDR3 totals 14 residues. The ends lost 2 bases at V and 2 bases at J; junction bases unmatched: 2. Clones were read by immunoSEQ multiplex PCR, and TCRdb kept only the in-frame ones, dropping some. The data hold approximately 190,000 clones, with 84% observed a single time.

Specimen: PBMCs or T cells enriched from blood (not recorded which). This receptor was obtained from a woman in her thirties who had been exposed to COVID-19. This sequence joins TRBV5-4 and TRBJ2-7; 9 nucleotides align to TRBD1. The CDR3: CASSFYRGPYEQYF. The CDR3 DNA reads as TGTGCCAGCAGCTTCTACAGGGGGCCCTACGAGCAGTACTTC.